The present entry profiles one T cell receptor (beta chain) with its context. The data stem from a study of blood T cell repertoires in COVID-19. Overall study: COVID-19 samples collected from the United States, Italy and Spain covered acute and convalescent phases. In each case, the material was cDNA or gDNA derived from T cells, B-cell-depleted T cells, or PBMCs.

Original processing notes: Estimates of nucleated cell counts were drawn from the amplification of reference gene primers. The protocol was immunoSEQ multiplex PCR, while the TCRdb copy is restricted to in-frame clones and leaves out a portion. Clonal size and the V and J genes are those of that table, whereas D and trimming came from the DNA. The sample includes over 400,000 clones, 75% to 90% of them seen just once. The V end lost 1 base, the J end lost 2 bases, and 9 bases lay between the germline ends. Germline V gene lookup returns CDR1 LGHDT and CDR2 YNNKEL (reference sequence). The length of the CDR3 is 15 residues.

This sequence was found in a woman in her 30s with active or convalescent COVID-19. The rearrangement joins TRBV3-1 (or the pseudogene TRBV3-2) to TRBJ1-5; unclear D gene. Material: peripheral blood. CDR3 DNA: TGTGCCAGCAGCCAAGCGCCCGGGGGCAATCAGCCCCAGCATTTT. As protein: CASSQAPGGNQPQHF.